The rows below give T cell receptor beta chains drawn from one sample of a study of T cells after yellow fever vaccination. One entry per CDR3 protein results from TCRdb running MiXCR on the 5' RACE reads. The table has 610,000 or so distinct CDR3 sequences, 12% seen once; the top ten hold about 16%. The sequences come from PBMCs, collected on the day of the yellow fever booster vaccination. These receptors were obtained from a young man who received the YFV17D yellow fever vaccine. Each CDR3 is given with its conserved first and last residue. D genes are given only for firm matches. Size is stated for part of the rows, as once, few or many counts, or as a class when the clone is expanded.

few | TRBJ1-2 | TRBV5-1 | . | CASSSQGIYF | TGCGCCAGCAGCTCCCAGGGAATATACTTC
many | TRBJ2-7 | TRBV29-1 | . | CSVAGRTKEQYF | TGCAGCGTCGCAGGACGGACTAAGGAGCAGTACTTC
few | TRBJ1-3 | TRBV4-3 | . | CASSQEGRSAGNTIYF | TGCGCCAGCAGCCAAGAAGGGAGGTCGGCTGGAAACACCATATATTTT
. | TRBJ1-2 | TRBV18 | . | CASSTASYGYTF | TGTGCCAGCTCAACGGCCAGCTATGGCTACACCTTC
few | TRBJ1-1 | TRBV29-1 | . | CSAAVTEAFF | TGCAGCGCCGCCGTCACTGAAGCTTTCTTT
. | TRBJ2-1 | TRBV4-3 | . | CASSQDLNGGNNEQFF | TGCGCCAGCAGCCAAGACTTGAATGGGGGGAACAATGAGCAGTTCTTC
few | TRBJ2-1 | TRBV24-1 | . | CATSATQVSYNEQFF | TGTGCCACCAGTGCGACGCAGGTCTCCTACAATGAGCAGTTCTTC
few | TRBJ2-5 | TRBV6-1 | . | CASSEDAGRLQYF | TGTGCCAGCAGTGAAGATGCCGGTAGGCTCCAGTACTTC
few | TRBJ2-1 | TRBV6-1 | . | CASTRTAGLYNEQFF | TGTGCCAGCACTCGGACGGCGGGTCTATACAATGAGCAGTTCTTC
few | TRBJ2-7 | TRBV6-5 | . | CASSYSGGNSYEQYF | TGTGCCAGCAGTTACTCGGGTGGGAACTCCTACGAGCAGTACTTC
few | TRBJ2-1 | TRBV5-1 | TRBD2 | CASSSGTSGRDDEQFF | TGCGCCAGCAGCAGCGGGACTAGCGGGAGGGACGATGAGCAGTTCTTC
. | TRBJ1-2 | TRBV5-5 | . | CASSPAWGTMGYTF | TGTGCCAGCAGCCCCGCCTGGGGAACTATGGGCTACACCTTC
few | TRBJ2-3 | TRBV5-1 | . | CASSLGGSNTDTQYF | TGCGCCAGCAGCTTGGGCGGCTCAAACACAGATACGCAGTATTTT
. | TRBJ2-7 | TRBV27 | . | CASSPGGLMGNEQYF | TGTGCCAGCAGTCCTGGGGGTCTCATGGGGAACGAGCAGTACTTC
. | TRBJ1-4 | TRBV15 | . | CATSRDGPDEKLFF | TGTGCCACCAGCAGAGACGGACCGGATGAAAAACTGTTTTTT
few | TRBJ1-2 | TRBV10-3 | . | CAIRPIGDYGYTF | TGTGCCATCAGACCCATCGGGGACTATGGCTACACCTTC
many | TRBJ1-5 | TRBV7-9 | . | CASSLAQGNQPQHF | TGTGCCAGCAGCTTAGCCCAGGGCAATCAGCCCCAGCATTTT
. | TRBJ2-1 | TRBV11-1 | TRBD2 | CASSHRLAGGPGGAYNEQFF | TGTGCCAGCAGCCATAGACTAGCGGGAGGGCCGGGAGGAGCCTACAATGAGCAGTTCTTC
few | TRBJ2-7 | TRBV29-1 | . | CSVVFLFLATYSYEQYF | TGCAGCGTTGTTTTCTTGTTTCTAGCGACATACTCCTACGAGCAGTACTTC
. | TRBJ2-1 | TRBV7-8 | . | CASSPSPREQFF | TGTGCCAGCAGCCCGAGTCCCCGGGAGCAGTTCTTC
few | TRBJ2-1 | TRBV5-1 | . | CASSLVPGEGWNEQFF | TGCGCCAGCAGCTTGGTCCCGGGAGAGGGTTGGAATGAGCAGTTCTTC
. | TRBJ2-3 | TRBV7-2 | TRBD2 | CASSSGLAGGVDTQYF | TGTGCCAGCAGCTCGGGACTAGCGGGAGGTGTTGATACGCAGTATTTT
. | TRBJ2-2 | TRBV5-1 | . | CASSFSSNTGELFF | TGCGCCAGCAGCTTCTCCAGTAACACCGGGGAGCTGTTTTTT
few | TRBJ2-1 | TRBV7-6 | TRBD1 | CASKQGTASYNEQFF | TGTGCCAGCAAACAGGGGACGGCGTCCTACAATGAGCAGTTCTTC
few | TRBJ2-1 | TRBV4-3 | . | CASSPRPHNEQFF | TGCGCCAGCAGCCCCCGGCCCCACAATGAGCAGTTCTTC
. | TRBJ2-1 | TRBV7-8 | . | CASSLAVGERLGNEQFF | TGTGCCAGCAGCTTAGCGGTGGGGGAGCGTTTGGGGAATGAGCAGTTCTTC